One sample yielded the 25 T cell receptor beta chains listed below, sequenced in a study of post-analysis software for immune sequencing data. Points from the study as a whole: Controls showed lower frequencies than patients for roughly five TRBV segments, and TRBV5-6, TRBV5-1 and TRBV20-1 were among these.

Their recognized antigens are unknown. TCR beta cDNA libraries had unique molecular identifiers. TCRdb recomputed calls from the PCR reads with MiXCR, one row per CDR3 protein. Altogether fewer than 850,000 distinct CDR3 sequences are present, 46% being singletons, with the ten largest covering roughly 4.9%. Sequencing was performed on blood. The source is a girl between 10 and 17 years old with multiple sclerosis.

This clonotype came up a few times. The gene calls are TRBV6-6 and TRBJ1-6; a weak D match, TRBD1 (6 bases). CDR3 length: 17 residues. V dropped 0 bases and J dropped 1 base, with 10 bases sitting between them. Germline V gene lookup returns CDR1 MNHNY and CDR2 SVGAGI (reference sequence). The CDR3 spells CASSYSGGSSYNSPLHF. CDR3 DNA sequence: TGTGCCAGCAGTTACTCAGGGGGGAGTTCCTATAATTCACCCCTCCACTTT.

V usage is TRBV9 and J usage is TRBJ2-1; D is undetermined. The V gene's germline CDR1 is SGDLS and CDR2 YYNGEE. Trimming pared 4 bases from V and 1 base from J, leaving 15 bases between. The CDR3 loop spans 16 amino acids. The CDR3 nucleotides are TGTGCCAGCAGCCCGCGAAGAGTAACGTCCTACAATGAGCAGTTCTTC. It encodes CASSPRRVTSYNEQFF.

V and J are TRBV4-1 and TRBJ2-3, with TRBD2 matching 8 bases. This CDR3 has 17 amino acids. After removal of 0 bases from V and 2 bases from J, the junction contained 7 bases not matched to a gene. Germline assignment: CDR1 MGHRA and CDR2 YSYEKL. As DNA, the CDR3 is TGCGCCAGCAGCCAAGACGAGCGGGAGATCAACACAGATACGCAGTATTTT. Protein product: CASSQDEREINTDTQYF.

This rearrangement joins TRBV25-1 to TRBJ2-3; D gene ambiguous. V was trimmed by 0 bases and J by 3 bases, leaving 4 bases between them. This CDR3 has 13 amino acids. Per the germline V gene, CDR1 is MGHDK and CDR2 is SYGVNS. The CDR3 nucleotides are TGTGCCAGCAGTGAATATACAACAGATACGCAGTATTTT. Translated: CASSEYTTDTQYF. The full variable domain, in which reference TRBV25-1 and TRBJ2-3 provide the parts outside the CDR3, is EADIYQTPRYLVIGTGKKITLECSQTMGHDKMYWYQQDPGMELHLIHYSYGVNSTEKGDLSSESTVSRIRTEHFPLTLESARPSHTSQYLCASSEYTTDTQYFGPGTRLTVL.

This clonotype was detected a few times. The rearrangement joins TRBV12-3 or TRBV12-4 to TRBJ2-6; 10 bases are shared with TRBD2. This CDR3 comprises 16 residues. Losses at the gene ends were 10 bases for V and 0 bases for J; bases not matched to a gene: 6. The CDR3 sequence is CATGTSVSSGANVLTF. Here the CDR3 DNA reads TGTGCCACGGGGACTAGCGTGTCCTCTGGGGCCAACGTCCTGACTTTC.

The chain uses TRBV5-1 and TRBJ2-3; 7 nucleotides align to TRBD2. The CDR3 has 18 amino acids. Germline CDR1 is SGHRS and CDR2 is YFSETQ. V trimming: 5 bases; J trimming: 7 bases; junction bases outside the gene matches: 22. The CDR3 bases are TGCGCCAGCAGTAACCAGCGTGGGGAGGGGCGCTTTAGACATACGCAGTATTTT. Amino acids: CASSNQRGEGRFRHTQYF.

This clonotype has a handful of counts. The chain combines TRBV20-1 with TRBJ2-7, with 10 bases fitting TRBD2. Germline CDR1 and CDR2: DFQATT and SNEGSKA (reference sequence). Unmatched junction bases numbered 7, after V lost 1 base and J lost 4 bases. The CDR3 has 15 amino acids. This CDR3 reads CSARGLAGDLYEQYF. CDR3 nucleotides: TGCAGTGCTAGAGGGCTAGCGGGAGACCTGTACGAGCAGTACTTC.

The chain links TRBV15 to TRBJ1-2; no reliable D call. The germline V and J ends were trimmed by 5 bases and 10 bases, with 14 bases remaining between them. The CDR3 has 12 amino acids. The V gene's germline CDR1 is LNHNV and CDR2 YYDKDF (reference sequence). The CDR3 DNA is TGTGCCACCAGCCGAGCCGGGATACTCTACACCTTC. The encoded protein is CATSRAGILYTF.

The genes are TRBV20-1 and TRBJ2-1; 9 positions match TRBD1. Trimming took 5 bases from V and 10 from J; bases not matched to a gene: 12. CDR3 length: 14 amino acids. Germline CDR1 reads DFQATT; CDR2 reads SNEGSKA (reference sequence). The CDR3 coding sequence is TGCAGTGCTCAATCCGGGACAGGGCTTTACGAGCAGTTCTTC. Residues: CSAQSGTGLYEQFF.

The gene calls are TRBV5-5 and TRBJ2-1; weak D call: TRBD2 (7 bases). Trimming left V 4 bases short and J 7 bases short, with 15 bases between. The CDR3 is 14 residues long. Germline CDR1 reads SGHKS; CDR2 reads YYEKEE (reference sequence). The CDR3 loop reads CASSIGGGANEQFF. CDR3 bases: TGTGCCAGCAGCATTGGTGGGGGGGCGAATGAGCAGTTCTTC.

This clonotype has a handful of counts. V is TRBV20-1 and J is TRBJ1-2, with D perhaps TRBD1 (6 bases). V was cut by 6 bases and J by 1 base, with 15 bases left in between. Germline CDR1 reads DFQATT; CDR2 reads SNEGSKA (reference sequence). The CDR3 covers 14 residues. CDR3 coding DNA: TGCAGTGCAACCCCCCGGGGGCGTAACTATGGCTACACCTTC. This gives the protein CSATPRGRNYGYTF.

V and J are TRBV12-3 or TRBV12-4 and TRBJ2-7, with 7 bases aligning to TRBD2. V was pared by 0 bases and J by 2 bases, with 4 bases of the junction left unmatched. The CDR3 contains 15 residues. The CDR3 region has the DNA TGTGCCAGCAGTTTAGCGGGAGGGCCCCCCTACGAGCAGTACTTC. Its translation: CASSLAGGPPYEQYF.

V gene TRBV10-1 combines with J gene TRBJ2-7; 7 nucleotides align to TRBD1. V lost 4 bases and J lost 1; bases outside the gene matches: 4. The CDR3 is 14 amino acids. The germline gives CDR1 WNHNN, CDR2 SYGVQD (reference sequence). Here the CDR3 DNA reads TGCGCCAGCAGTGGACAGGGCCAGTCCTACGAGCAGTACTTC. Amino acid sequence: CASSGQGQSYEQYF.

This clonotype turned up a few times. This chain joins TRBV20-1 and TRBJ1-2, with 9 bases aligning to TRBD1. J was trimmed by 7 bases and V by 3 bases; bases with no gene match: 6. The CDR3 runs to 13 residues. Germline V gene sequence: CDR1 DFQATT, CDR2 SNEGSKA (reference sequence). In DNA, the CDR3 is TGCAGTGCTAGCGCGACAGGGGGTGTTGGCTACACCTTC. Protein sequence: CSASATGGVGYTF.

This sequence joins TRBV20-1 and TRBJ2-7; possible D gene TRBD2, 6 bases. The CDR3 extends over 13 amino acids. Germline CDR1 reads DFQATT; CDR2 reads SNEGSKA (reference sequence). V shed 7 bases and J shed 0 bases, with 13 bases lying between them. CDR3 bases: TGCAGTGTGGTAGCGGTAAGCTCCTACGAGCAGTACTTC. Protein: CSVVAVSSYEQYF.

This clonotype was recorded once. This rearrangement joins TRBV4-2 to TRBJ1-2; 7 nucleotides line up with TRBD1. The germline V gene has CDR1 LGHNA and CDR2 YNFKEQ. The CDR3 spans 14 residues. The V gene end was trimmed by 1 base and the J gene end by 7 bases; junction bases not matched to a gene: 6. The CDR3 DNA is TGTGCCAGCAGCCAAGGCTCAGGGGGTGGTGGCTACACCTTC. Translated: CASSQGSGGGGYTF.

The rearrangement joins TRBV29-1 to TRBJ2-5; D is perhaps TRBD2 (6 bases). V was shortened by 6 bases and J by 11 bases, with 25 bases between the two germline ends. There are 14 residues in the CDR3. Looked up from germline, CDR1 is SQVTM and CDR2 is ANQGSEA. CDR3 DNA sequence: TGCAGCGTCCTTAGAGAACCCGCGGGGAATGAGCAGTACTTC. Translating it yields CSVLREPAGNEQYF.

This clonotype was seen a handful of times. The chain carries TRBV5-1 and TRBJ2-1; possible D gene TRBD2, 6 bases. V lost 6 bases, J lost 4 bases, and 14 bases lay in between. CDR3 length: 14 residues. Per the germline V gene, CDR1 is SGHRS and CDR2 is YFSETQ. For the CDR3, the DNA is TGCGCCAGCAATCCGGGAGCAGGGTACAATGAGCAGTTCTTC. Translating it yields CASNPGAGYNEQFF. The full variable domain, in which reference TRBV5-1 and TRBJ2-1 provide the parts outside the CDR3, is KAGVTQTPRYLIKTRGQQVTLSCSPISGHRSVSWYQQTPGQGLQFLFEYFSETQRNKGNFPGRFSGRQFSNSRSEMNVSTLELGDSALYLCASNPGAGYNEQFFGPGTRLTVL.

The chain couples TRBV6-5 to TRBJ2-2, with TRBD1 matching 9 bases. The length of the CDR3 is 14 residues. CDR1 and CDR2 (germline): MNHEY, SVGAGI. V lost 2 bases, J lost 7 bases, and 2 bases stayed unmatched. CDR3 amino acids: CASSYGQGYGELFF. CDR3 coding DNA: TGTGCCAGCAGTTACGGACAGGGGTACGGGGAGCTGTTTTTT.

This chain connects TRBV28 to TRBJ2-2, with TRBD2 identical over 10 bases. The CDR3 extends over 16 amino acids. The germline V gene encodes CDR1 MDHEN and CDR2 SYDVKM. The V segment lost 1 base and the J segment 4 bases; nucleotides outside the gene matches: 3. The DNA of the CDR3 is TGTGCCAGCAGTTTATTGTCTAGCGGGAGCACCGGGGAGCTGTTTTTT. Amino acid sequence: CASSLLSSGSTGELFF.

This clonotype was observed a few times. The rearrangement joins TRBV5-1 to TRBJ2-7; D is possibly TRBD1 (5 bases). CDR3 length: 15 amino acids. Between the trimmed V and J ends, which lost 4 bases and 0 bases, there was a span of 14 bases. Germline lookup yields CDR1 SGHRS and CDR2 YFSETQ. CDR3 amino acids: CASSPYTGDSYEQYF. CDR3 nucleotides: TGCGCCAGCAGCCCGTATACAGGAGACTCCTACGAGCAGTACTTC.

This chain joins TRBV7-3 and TRBJ2-2, with TRBD2 identical over 10 bases. The V gene's germline CDR1 is SGHTA and CDR2 FQGTGA. Trimming at V came to 4 bases and at J to 2 bases, leaving 7 bases not matched to a gene. The CDR3 length is 17 residues. The CDR3 nucleotides read TGTGCCAGCAGCTCCGGGGCACTAGCGGGAAACACCGGGGAGCTGTTTTTT. Encoded protein: CASSSGALAGNTGELFF.

The chain couples TRBV24-1 to TRBJ2-3, with TRBD2 as a possible D gene (6 bases). Between the trimmed V and J ends, which lost 5 bases and 2 bases, there was a span of 13 bases. The CDR3 covers 15 residues. CDR1 and CDR2 from the germline V gene are KGHDR and SFDVKD. The CDR3 DNA is TGTGCCACCAGTGGCAAGGGACTTTACACAGATACGCAGTATTTT. Translation: CATSGKGLYTDTQYF.

Comments on this clonotype: A single base separates this from a much larger clone, so it may be a read error. The V call is TRBV6-2 or TRBV6-3, the J call TRBJ2-7; unclear D gene. This CDR3 is 12 amino acids long. CDR1 MNHEY and CDR2 SVGEGT come from the germline V gene. Between the trimmed V and J ends, which lost 2 bases and 3 bases, there was a span of 5 bases. The CDR3 sequence: CASSYEYYEQYF. CDR3 coding DNA: TGTGCCAGCAGTTACGAGTACTACGAGCAGTACTTC.

The chain is built from TRBV20-1 and TRBJ2-1; tentative D call: TRBD1 (6 bases). Looked up from germline, CDR1 is DFQATT and CDR2 is SNEGSKA (reference sequence). The V gene lost 3 bases and the J gene lost 5 bases, with 14 bases spanning the gap. The CDR3 consists of 14 residues. Here the CDR3 reads CSARGAGSNNEQFF. CDR3 coding DNA: TGCAGTGCTAGGGGGGCCGGGTCCAACAATGAGCAGTTCTTC.